The sequence of this T cell receptor (beta chain) was determined in a study of blood T cells in healthy people across ages. Combining a sample-barcoded 5' primer with a J-beta primer mix, a second PCR ran for roughly 6 to 12 cycles. A tag from a template-switch adaptor with 12 random nucleotides marked each cDNA molecule. TCRdb called the 5' RACE reads again in MiXCR, with one record for every CDR3 protein. The table lists approximately 600,000 distinct CDR3 sequences, approximately 50% of them singletons. The trim removed 5 bases at V and 2 bases at J, leaving 13 bases unmatched. Germline CDR1 and CDR2: SGHRS and YFSETQ. The CDR3 runs to 17 residues.

Sequencing was performed on blood. The chain uses TRBV5-1 and TRBJ2-5; TRBD1 matches 9 bases. This clonotype originated in a man aged 60 to 75 in good health. The CDR3 sequence is CASRRGQGALGQETQYF. The CDR3 DNA sequence: TGCGCCAGCAGAAGGGGACAGGGCGCTCTTGGACAAGAGACCCAGTACTTC.